The present entry profiles one TCR beta chain with its context. Antigen unknown. Indicated time point: peripheral blood 6 weeks after treatment start. The cohort comprised individuals with locally advanced or metastatic urothelial carcinoma. The record originates from a study of PD-L1 blockade in urothelial cancer. Whole-study context: About 90% of the 29 patients were males with bladder-origin urothelial cancer. Analyzed time points were 3 weeks (second dose) and 6 weeks after therapy began.

Assay used: immunoSEQ multiplex PCR; TCRdb lists only in-frame clones, some missing. The table includes tens of thousands of clones, approximately 85% detected once. General study results and limits: A below-median TCR clonality in blood before treatment predicted better survival.

V was clipped by 7 bases and J by 8 bases, with 13 bases between them. The germline gives CDR1 SGHTA, CDR2 FQGNSA. The CDR3 is 12 amino acids. V and J are TRBV7-2 and TRBJ2-3; a possible D gene is TRBD1 (6 bases). The sequence was collected from a man in his forties or fifties with urothelial cancer. This specimen was PBMCs, taken around atezolizumab (anti-PD-L1) treatment. This CDR3 is CASNRVGGTQYF. The CDR3 DNA follows: TGTGCCAGCAACAGGGTCGGAGGTACGCAGTATTTT.